The text below deals with one TCR beta chain. Antigen unknown. A second PCR of about 7 to 12 cycles used a sample-barcoded 5' primer and a J-beta primer mix. MiXCR, run by TCRdb on the 5' RACE reads, gives a single entry per CDR3 protein. The sample has approximately 830,000 distinct CDR3 sequences, under 80% seen once; the top ten hold about a quarter. The sample is drawn from a study of blood T cells in healthy people across ages. Study-wide results and caveats: Older age coincided with a roughly linear decline in TCR beta diversity per million T cells.

In terms of origin and age, donors were healthy Caucasian individuals from Russia aged roughly 6 to 100. V trimming: 4 bases; J trimming: 3 bases; junction bases outside the gene matches: 5. The CDR3 contains 13 residues. Germline-derived CDR1 and CDR2 are SQVTM and ANQGSEA. The genes are TRBV29-1 and TRBJ2-7, with 8 bases aligning to TRBD1. Sequenced sample: blood. This TCR came from a man aged 25 to 45 in good health. CDR3 bases: TGCAGCGTTGCAACCGGGACAGGCTACGAGCAGTACTTC. Protein sequence: CSVATGTGYEQYF.